These 29 T cell receptor beta chains originate from one sample sequenced in a study of blood T cell repertoires in COVID-19. Profiled with immunoSEQ multiplex PCR; TCRdb holds only in-frame clones, not every one. The sample has more than 55,000 clones, more than 60% seen once. Source material: peripheral blood. Source of these receptors: a woman between 65 and 79 years old with acute or convalescent COVID-19.

The sample holds a few counts of this clone. The gene calls are TRBV7-9 and TRBJ2-7, with TRBD2 matching over 13 bases. The ends lost 5 bases at V and 0 bases at J; junction bases unmatched: 4. CDR1 is SEHNR, CDR2 FQNEAQ, per germline (reference sequence). The CDR3 runs to 16 residues. The CDR3 spells CASSQGLAGSSYEQYV. The DNA of the CDR3 is TGTGCCAGCAGCCAGGGACTAGCGGGGAGCTCCTACGAGCAGTACGTC.

Here the CDR3 DNA reads TGCGCCAGCAGCTTGACTAGCGGGGAGAGCTCCTACAATGAGCAGTTCTTC. It is translated as CASSLTSGESSYNEQFF. The V and J genes are TRBV5-1 and TRBJ2-1; 10 bases match TRBD2. This CDR3 comprises 17 residues. CDR1 is SGHRS and CDR2 is YFSETQ in the germline V gene. Losses at the gene ends were 1 base for V and 0 bases for J; bases not matched to a gene: 4.

The genes are TRBV3-1 (or the pseudogene TRBV3-2) and TRBJ1-1, with no clear D. Germline assignment: CDR1 LGHDT and CDR2 YNNKEL (reference sequence). The CDR3 sequence is 13 residues long. Trimming left V 3 bases short and J 8 bases short, with 13 bases between. In nucleotides, the CDR3 is TGTGCCAGCAGCCAGTTCCGGGGAGCCGAAGCTTTCTTT. Its protein is CASSQFRGAEAFF.

This chain joins TRBV5-6 and TRBJ1-2; D may be TRBD1 (5 bases). V lost 4 bases to trimming and J lost 13 bases, with 26 bases between them. Germline CDR1 and CDR2: SGHDT and YYEEEE. There are 15 residues in the CDR3. The chain's CDR3 is CASSPSGGGSPLSTF. In DNA form, the CDR3 reads TGTGCCAGCAGCCCGTCCGGGGGGGGGTCCCCCCTTAGCACCTTC.

The genes are TRBV19 and TRBJ1-4; 9 positions agree with TRBD1. CDR1 is LNHDA and CDR2 is SQIVND in the germline V gene (reference sequence). This CDR3 spans 14 amino acids. V shed 7 bases, J shed 3 bases, and the junction held 3 bases outside the gene matches. In DNA, the CDR3 is TGTGCCAGTACCAGACAGGGGGCTAATGAAAAACTGTTTTTT. It yields the protein CASTRQGANEKLFF. Drawing the rest from reference TRBV19 and TRBJ1-4, the complete variable domain is DGGITQSPKYLFRKEGQNVTLSCEQNLNHDAMYWYRQDPGQGLRLIYYSQIVNDFQKGDIAEGYSVSREKKESFPLTVTSAQKNPTAFYLCASTRQGANEKLFFGSGTQLSVL.

J is TRBJ2-1 and V is TRBV4-2, with a possible D match to TRBD1 (6 bases). The ends were cut back, 1 base at V and 7 bases at J, with 17 bases in the middle. From germline, CDR1 is LGHNA and CDR2 YNFKEQ. This CDR3 spans 16 amino acids. The CDR3 loop reads CASSQAGAGVRNEQFF. The CDR3 region has the DNA TGTGCCAGCAGCCAAGCAGGGGCAGGGGTTCGGAATGAGCAGTTCTTC.

This clone was observed a few times. This chain connects TRBV18 to TRBJ1-1, with unresolved D. This CDR3 region has 13 residues. The V gene lost 4 bases and the J gene lost 4 bases, with 10 bases spanning the gap. Germline V gene data show CDR1 as KGHSH and CDR2 as LQKENI. The DNA for the CDR3 is TGTGCCAGCTCACAGGGAGAAGGCACTGAAGCTTTCTTT. This encodes CASSQGEGTEAFF.

The chain combines TRBV9 with TRBJ1-2, with TRBD1 matching over 10 bases. Losses at the gene ends were 7 bases for V and 6 bases for J; bases not matched to a gene: 15. CDR1 is SGDLS and CDR2 is YYNGEE in the germline V gene. This CDR3 contains 16 residues. The CDR3 loop is CASGDRGRGGLNGYTF. The CDR3 DNA reads as TGTGCCAGCGGTGACAGGGGGCGCGGGGGACTAAATGGCTACACCTTC.

This clone was seen a handful of times. The chain uses TRBV5-6 and TRBJ1-5; 7 bases are a match to TRBD1. The germline V gene has CDR1 SGHDT and CDR2 YYEEEE. The CDR3 runs 14 residues. The trim removed 4 bases at V and 7 bases at J, leaving 8 bases unmatched. The CDR3 DNA is TGTGCCAGCAGCCGACAGGGAAGATGGCAGCCCCAGCATTTT. Translating gives CASSRQGRWQPQHF.

This clone was seen a single time. V usage is TRBV11-3 and J usage is TRBJ2-2; 8 bases agree with TRBD2. Germline V gene lookup returns CDR1 SGHNT and CDR2 YENEEA. There are 16 residues in the CDR3. V trimming: 5 bases; J trimming: 6 bases; junction bases outside the gene matches: 11. In DNA form, the CDR3 reads TGTGCCAGCAGCGCCGGCGCGGGGGGTTGGTCCGGGGAGCTGTTTTTT. Translating it yields CASSAGAGGWSGELFF.

The chain carries TRBV7-8 and TRBJ2-5; the match to TRBD2 covers 8 bases. Germline V gives CDR1 SGHVS, CDR2 FQNEAQ. J was trimmed by 5 bases and V by 5 bases; bases with no gene match: 10. This CDR3 is 15 amino acids long. This CDR3 reads CASSPREGRRETQYF. The CDR3 bases are TGTGCCAGCAGCCCCCGGGAGGGACGGAGGGAGACCCAGTACTTC. The variable domain in full, completed from reference TRBV7-8 and TRBJ2-5, reads GAGVSQSPRYKVAKRGQDVALRCDPISGHVSLFWYQQALGQGPEFLTYFQNEAQLDKSGLPSDRFFAERPEGSVSTLKIQRTQQEDSAVYLCASSPREGRRETQYFGPGTRLLVL.

This clone came up many times. The gene calls are TRBV18 and TRBJ1-3; no reliable D call. With 2 bases removed from V and 6 bases from J, the gap between germline ends came to 8 bases. The CDR3 has 13 residues. CDR1 and CDR2 from the germline V gene are KGHSH and LQKENI. This CDR3 reads CASSPSRENTIYF. Here the CDR3 DNA reads TGTGCCAGCTCACCATCGAGGGAAAACACCATATATTTT. Full variable domain (rest looked up from reference TRBV18 and TRBJ1-3): NAGVMQNPRHLVRRRGQEARLRCSPMKGHSHVYWYRQLPEEGLKFMVYLQKENIIDESGMPKERFSAEFPKEGPSILRIQQVVRGDSAAYFCASSPSRENTIYFGEGSWLTVV.

The rearrangement uses TRBV19 and TRBJ2-1, with 16 bases that match TRBD2. Trimming removed 7 bases from V and 3 bases from J; junction bases left unmatched: 15. The CDR3 length is 20 residues. Germline-derived CDR1 and CDR2 are LNHDA and SQIVND (reference sequence). The CDR3 region has the DNA TGTGCCAGTAAACGATACGCGGGACTAGCGGGGGGGCCGGGCTACAATGAGCAGTTCTTC. The encoded protein is CASKRYAGLAGGPGYNEQFF. Full variable domain (remainder filled in from reference TRBV19 and TRBJ2-1): DGGITQSPKYLFRKEGQNVTLSCEQNLNHDAMYWYRQDPGQGLRLIYYSQIVNDFQKGDIAEGYSVSREKKESFPLTVTSAQKNPTAFYLCASKRYAGLAGGPGYNEQFFGPGTRLTVL.

The chain joins TRBV6-6 to TRBJ1-5; 7 bases map to TRBD1. This CDR3 has 16 amino acids. Germline lookup yields CDR1 MNHNY and CDR2 SVGAGI (reference sequence). The V and J ends lost 8 bases and 3 bases, in that order; junction bases with no gene match: 13. For the CDR3, the DNA is TGTGCCAGCTCCCGTCCGGGGGACAGATACAATCAGCCCCAGCATTTT. Amino acid sequence: CASSRPGDRYNQPQHF.

This chain uses TRBV6-5 with TRBJ2-6, with a weak D call TRBD1 (6 bases). CDR3 length: 15 residues. The V and J ends lost 6 bases and 2 bases respectively, with 11 bases between them. Germline V gene lookup returns CDR1 MNHEY and CDR2 SVGAGI. The CDR3 protein is CASSMTGAGANVLTF. CDR3 sequence (DNA): TGTGCCAGCAGCATGACAGGTGCTGGGGCCAACGTCCTGACTTTC.

This clone has only a few counts. For the CDR3, the DNA is TGTGCCAGCAGAAGGGGGCTGGCGGACACTGAAGCTTTCTTT. Translation gives CASRRGLADTEAFF. The gene calls are TRBV9 and TRBJ1-1; 7 bases match TRBD1. This CDR3 contains 14 residues. V dropped 5 bases and J dropped 3; count of bases not matched to a gene: 7. Germline loops: CDR1 SGDLS, CDR2 YYNGEE.

The rearrangement uses TRBV4-1 and TRBJ1-2; 7 nucleotides align to TRBD1. This CDR3 spans 14 amino acids. Germline V gene data show CDR1 as MGHRA and CDR2 as YSYEKL. Trimming removed 4 bases from V and 2 bases from J; junction bases left unmatched: 4. CDR3 in DNA: TGCGCCAGCAGCCCGACAGGGACGAACTATGGCTACACCTTC. As protein: CASSPTGTNYGYTF.

The chain couples TRBV7-9 to TRBJ2-7; a possible D gene is TRBD2 (5 bases). The CDR3 has 15 amino acids. Germline V gene lookup returns CDR1 SEHNR and CDR2 FQNEAQ (reference sequence). V shed 1 base and J shed 4 bases, with 14 bases lying between them. The CDR3 sequence: CASSLGSRGGYEQYF. The CDR3 DNA is TGTGCCAGCAGCTTAGGGTCCCGGGGTGGATACGAGCAGTACTTC.

This chain joins TRBV3-1 (or the pseudogene TRBV3-2) and TRBJ2-1, with a weak D call TRBD2 (5 bases). V lost 2 bases to trimming and J lost 8 bases, with 19 bases between them. This CDR3 region has 16 residues. CDR1 is LGHDT, CDR2 YNNKEL, per germline (reference sequence). In DNA form, the CDR3 reads TGTGCCAGCAGCCAATCCGGGGTCCGGGGTGGTGATGAGCAGTTCTTC. This translates into CASSQSGVRGGDEQFF.

This chain links TRBV7-8 with TRBJ1-1; the D is unclear. V lost 6 bases and J lost 5, with 13 bases in between. The germline V gene encodes CDR1 SGHVS and CDR2 FQNEAQ. This CDR3 is 13 amino acids long. The CDR3 sequence: CASSVPPGTEAFF. CDR3 sequence (DNA): TGTGCCAGCAGTGTACCTCCCGGGACTGAAGCTTTCTTT.

The rearrangement uses TRBV19 and TRBJ1-4, with 8 bases that match TRBD1. The CDR3 is 14 amino acids. The germline gives CDR1 LNHDA, CDR2 SQIVND (reference sequence). V trimming: 4 bases; J trimming: 8 bases; junction bases outside the gene matches: 6. The CDR3 DNA follows: TGTGCCAGTAGTACGACAGGGGTGGGGGAAAAACTGTTTTTT. This translates into CASSTTGVGEKLFF.

The chain recombines TRBV3-1 (or the pseudogene TRBV3-2) with TRBJ2-7; maybe TRBD2 (5 bases). Between the trimmed V and J ends, which lost 4 bases and 5 bases, there was a span of 12 bases. Germline CDR1 is LGHDT and CDR2 is YNNKEL (reference sequence). CDR3 length equals 13 residues. CDR3 amino acids: CASSLSPTNEQYF. The CDR3 coding sequence is TGTGCCAGCAGCCTCAGTCCGACTAACGAGCAGTACTTC.

The chain couples TRBV20-1 to TRBJ1-5; D possibly corresponds to TRBD1 (6 bases). CDR1 and CDR2 from the germline V gene are DFQATT and SNEGSKA (reference sequence). With 3 bases removed from V and 4 bases from J, the gap between germline ends came to 16 bases. This CDR3 is built from 15 residues. Written as DNA, the CDR3 is TGCAGTGCTAGTCATGGGGTACAGGGAAATCAGCCCCAGCATTTT. Its translation: CSASHGVQGNQPQHF.

The genes are TRBV3-1 (or the pseudogene TRBV3-2) and TRBJ2-1, with 11 bases identical to TRBD2. The CDR3 length is 16 residues. With 4 bases clipped from V and 10 bases from J, the junction kept 12 bases outside the gene matches. From germline, CDR1 is LGHDT and CDR2 YNNKEL (reference sequence). Written as DNA, the CDR3 is TGTGCCAGCAGCCTCCGTGTGTCTAGCGGGGGGAGGGAGCAGTTCTTC. Its translation is CASSLRVSSGGREQFF.

This CDR3 reads CASIIPTSGNTIYF. The CDR3 coding sequence is TGTGCCAGCATTATACCTACCTCTGGAAACACCATATATTTT. This rearrangement joins TRBV6-5 to TRBJ1-3; no clear D gene. The CDR3 sequence is 14 residues long. Germline assignment: CDR1 MNHEY and CDR2 SVGAGI. The ends were cut back, 7 bases at V and 0 bases at J, with 10 bases in the middle.

CDR3 in amino acids: CASSRQTNTEAFF. In DNA form, the CDR3 reads TGTGCCAGCAGTCGACAGACAAACACTGAAGCTTTCTTT. This chain connects TRBV2 to TRBJ1-1; D is possibly TRBD1 (5 bases). The V gene's germline CDR1 is SNHLY and CDR2 FYNNEI. Trimming removed 5 bases at V and 2 bases at J, with 9 bases between. CDR3 length equals 13 residues.

V gene TRBV6-5 combines with J gene TRBJ1-5, with D possibly being TRBD1 (5 bases). Germline V gene sequence: CDR1 MNHEY, CDR2 SVGAGI. Trimming pared 2 bases from V and 2 bases from J, leaving 10 bases between. The CDR3 covers 15 residues. Here the CDR3 reads CASSYRGGGNQPQHF. The CDR3 DNA sequence: TGTGCCAGCAGTTACAGGGGCGGTGGCAATCAGCCCCAGCATTTT.

V usage is TRBV4-1 and J usage is TRBJ2-5; D perhaps matches TRBD2 (5 bases). V shed 8 bases and J shed 5 bases, with 15 bases lying between them. The CDR3 loop spans 13 amino acids. Germline CDR1 is MGHRA and CDR2 is YSYEKL. CDR3 protein: CASGLRERETQYF. The CDR3 DNA reads as TGCGCCAGCGGTCTTAGGGAGAGGGAGACCCAGTACTTC.

The V call is TRBV7-9, the J call TRBJ1-3, with a tentative D call TRBD1 (5 bases). There are 15 residues in the CDR3. The ends were cut back, 10 bases at V and 0 bases at J, with 16 bases in the middle. Germline V gives CDR1 SEHNR, CDR2 FQNEAQ (reference sequence). The CDR3 DNA reads TGTGCCACTAATCCCCTAGGGGACTCTGGAAACACCATATATTTT. As protein: CATNPLGDSGNTIYF.